A single sample is the source of the 24 T cell receptor beta chains below, sequenced in a study of regulatory T cells in long-lasting Graves disease. Libraries of TCR beta came from iRepertoire HTBI primers plus Arm-PCR of CDR3 regions. TCRdb re-derived calls from the multiplex PCR reads in MiXCR, one entry per CDR3 protein. The data contain 500,000 to 800,000 distinct CDR3 sequences, around 32% of them singletons. The time point denotes: persistent/refractory GD, antithyroid drugs over 5 years with positive TRAb. From PBMCs, RNA was extracted and then used to make the TCR library. The sample here was peripheral blood mononuclear cells (PBMCs), taken when the disease was refractory, from a patient treated with antithyroid drugs. These receptor sequences come from a female donor with Graves disease.

The chain uses TRBV5-1 and TRBJ1-1; D not resolved. The CDR3 spans 14 residues. Germline V gene lookup returns CDR1 SGHRS and CDR2 YFSETQ. Trimming stripped 7 bases from V and 3 bases from J, with 16 bases between. CDR3 in DNA: TGCGCCAGCTCAAATTCAGGTCCCCACACTGAAGCTTTCTTT. It encodes CASSNSGPHTEAFF.

This clonotype was counted between two and nine times. CDR3 nucleotides: TGTGCCAGCGATGGGGGCAGTAGGCAAGAGACCCAGTACTTC. It yields the protein CASDGGSRQETQYF. V is TRBV5-6 and J is TRBJ2-5; D possibly corresponds to TRBD1 (6 bases). With 7 bases removed from V and 2 bases from J, the gap between germline ends came to 15 bases. Per germline, CDR1 SGHDT and CDR2 YYEEEE. CDR3 length: 14 amino acids.

This chain joins TRBV20-1 and TRBJ1-5; 7 bases are shared with TRBD1. The CDR3 contains 14 residues. J gave up 3 bases and V 4 bases, and 6 bases lay outside the gene matches. Germline assignment: CDR1 DFQATT and CDR2 SNEGSKA (reference sequence). This CDR3 is CSATSGQINQPQHF. In DNA, the CDR3 is TGCAGTGCTACTTCGGGACAGATCAATCAGCCCCAGCATTTT.

The genes are TRBV20-1 and TRBJ2-2; perhaps TRBD2 as D (5 bases). Trimming cost V 3 bases and J 6 bases, with 11 bases left between them. CDR3 size: 13 residues. Germline assignment: CDR1 DFQATT and CDR2 SNEGSKA (reference sequence). This CDR3 is CSASRPDSGELFF. The CDR3 coding sequence is TGCAGTGCTAGCAGGCCGGACTCCGGGGAGCTGTTTTTT.

The genes are TRBV12-3 or TRBV12-4 and TRBJ2-7; 9 bases fit TRBD1. V trimming: 5 bases; J trimming: 6 bases; junction bases outside the gene matches: 8. The CDR3 sequence is 14 residues long. CDR3 DNA sequence: TGTGCCAGCAGTCGACAGGGGGGGGTAAGCGAGCAGTACTTC. It is translated as CASSRQGGVSEQYF.

This clonotype has only a few counts. The V gene is TRBV28, the J gene TRBJ1-1; TRBD1 is a possible D gene (5 bases). CDR1 is MDHEN and CDR2 is SYDVKM in the germline V gene. The CDR3 contains 13 residues. Trimming left V 6 bases short and J 5 bases short, with 13 bases between. CDR3 sequence reads: CASRGGVGTEAFF. The CDR3 coding sequence is TGTGCCAGCAGGGGGGGGGTTGGGACTGAAGCTTTCTTT.

V usage is TRBV12-3 or TRBV12-4 and J usage is TRBJ2-7; D gene uncertain. The CDR3 loop spans 13 amino acids. Between the trimmed V and J ends, which lost 2 bases and 4 bases, there was a span of 9 bases. The CDR3 protein is CASSLMRYYEQYF. In DNA, the CDR3 is TGTGCCAGCAGTTTAATGAGATATTACGAGCAGTACTTC.

This rearrangement joins TRBV20-1 to TRBJ1-5; D uncertain. The V end lost 7 bases, the J end lost 0 bases, and 10 bases lay between the germline ends. The CDR3 is 13 amino acids. CDR1 and CDR2 (germline): DFQATT, SNEGSKA (reference sequence). The CDR3 reads CSGLWDSNQPQHF. CDR3 nucleotide sequence: TGCAGTGGACTATGGGATAGCAATCAGCCCCAGCATTTT.

The table lists this clonotype with a few counts. The chain joins TRBV15 to TRBJ1-5, with unresolved D. The ends were cut back, 3 bases at V and 5 bases at J, with 8 bases in the middle. CDR3 length equals 13 residues. Per germline, CDR1 LNHNV and CDR2 YYDKDF (reference sequence). This CDR3 reads CATSSRRDQPQHF. The CDR3, as DNA: TGTGCCACCAGCAGTAGACGGGATCAGCCCCAGCATTTT. Full variable domain (outside the CDR3, taken from reference TRBV15 and TRBJ1-5): DAMVIQNPRYQVTQFGKPVTLSCSQTLNHNVMYWYQQKSSQAPKLLFHYYDKDFNNEADTPDNFQSRRPNTSFCFLDIRSPGLGDTAMYLCATSSRRDQPQHFGDGTRLSIL.

To note about this clonotype: One end of the junction fails to match germline, which may point to a read error. The chain combines TRBV12-3 or TRBV12-4 with TRBJ1-2; D might be TRBD1 (5 bases). The CDR3 runs 15 residues. The CDR3 here is CANSLSSRTNYGYTF. The CDR3 bases are TGTGCCAACAGTTTAAGTAGTAGGACAAACTATGGCTACACCTTC.

This chain uses TRBV27 with TRBJ2-1; TRBD1 matches 10 bases. The V gene's germline CDR1 is MNHEY and CDR2 SMNVEV (reference sequence). V lost 7 bases to trimming and J lost 5 bases; unmatched junction nucleotides: 5. This CDR3 comprises 14 residues. The CDR3 DNA reads TGTGCCAGCAAAAGACAGGGGGCCGACAATGAGCAGTTCTTC. Encoded protein: CASKRQGADNEQFF.

Note on this clonotype: A much larger clone is a single base away; this may be a read error. V usage is TRBV28 and J usage is TRBJ1-4; tentative D call: TRBD1 (5 bases). Per germline, CDR1 MDHEN and CDR2 SYDVKM. This CDR3 is built from 15 residues. The CDR3 DNA sequence: TGTGCCAACAGTTCCCGCGGGGGACTGGCGGAAAAACTGTTTTTT. Residues: CANSSRGGLAEKLFF.

A remark on this clonotype: This is likely a read error, given that the CDR3 carries no conserved phenylalanine or tryptophan at its end. The chain uses TRBV6-1 and TRBJ2-7; tentatively, D is TRBD2 (5 bases). The CDR3 is 13 amino acids. CDR1 is MNHNS and CDR2 is SASEGT in the germline V gene. The V gene lost 0 bases and the J gene lost 4 bases, with 7 bases spanning the gap. This CDR3 is CASSEAGEYEQYL. As DNA, the CDR3 is TGTGCCAGCAGTGAAGCGGGAGAGTACGAGCAGTACCTC.

This clonotype was detected only a few times. The chain links TRBV20-1 to TRBJ1-1; weak D call: TRBD1 (6 bases). The CDR3 length is 16 residues. V was trimmed by 3 bases and J by 4 bases, leaving 21 bases between them. Germline V gives CDR1 DFQATT, CDR2 SNEGSKA (reference sequence). The CDR3 spells CSARFRGWGASTEAFF. The DNA of the CDR3 is TGCAGTGCTAGGTTCCGGGGCTGGGGGGCGAGCACTGAAGCTTTCTTT.

This clonotype was seen only a few times. The chain recombines TRBV20-1 with TRBJ2-5; 11 positions match TRBD2. Unmatched junction bases numbered 6, after V lost 6 bases and J lost 0 bases. The CDR3 spans 15 residues. Germline V gene lookup returns CDR1 DFQATT and CDR2 SNEGSKA (reference sequence). CDR3 protein: CSALKTSGDQETQYF. The CDR3 coding sequence is TGCAGTGCCCTGAAGACTAGCGGGGACCAAGAGACCCAGTACTTC.

The chain links TRBV7-9 to TRBJ1-6; possibly TRBD1 for D (6 bases). The CDR3 is made up of 12 amino acids. Germline V gene lookup returns CDR1 SEHNR and CDR2 FQNEAQ (reference sequence). V lost 5 bases to trimming and J lost 10 bases, with 9 bases between them. CDR3 nucleotides: TGTGCCAGCAGCCACAGGGAATCACCCCTCCACTTT. Amino acids: CASSHRESPLHF.

For the CDR3, the DNA is TGTGCCAGCAGCCTCGACCCCGGGACAGGGTCGTACGAGCAGTACTTC. This gives the protein CASSLDPGTGSYEQYF. The chain employs TRBV28 and TRBJ2-7; 9 bases align to TRBD1. The CDR3 is 16 amino acids. J was trimmed by 4 bases and V by 6 bases; bases with no gene match: 13. The germline V gene has CDR1 MDHEN and CDR2 SYDVKM.

This clonotype was observed a handful of times. The rearrangement uses TRBV28 and TRBJ2-7; the D call may be TRBD1 or TRBD2 (6 bases each). The V gene's germline CDR1 is MDHEN and CDR2 SYDVKM. V lost 6 bases and J lost 0, with 15 bases in between. The CDR3 sequence is 15 residues long. The CDR3 region has the DNA TGTGCCAGCAGGCCGGGGGCAGGGGCCTCCTACGAGCAGTACTTC. It specifies CASRPGAGASYEQYF. The full variable domain, with the rest looked up from reference TRBV28 and TRBJ2-7, is DVKVTQSSRYLVKRTGEKVFLECVQDMDHENMFWYRQDPGLGLRLIYFSYDVKMKEKGDIPEGYSVSREKKERFSLILESASTNQTSMYLCASRPGAGASYEQYFGPGTRLTVT.

The V gene is TRBV19, the J gene TRBJ1-1; TRBD1 matches 8 bases. Germline V gene lookup returns CDR1 LNHDA and CDR2 SQIVND (reference sequence). The CDR3 sequence is 16 residues long. J lost 0 bases, V lost 9 bases, and 12 bases had no gene match. CDR3 amino acids: CASSHYRGSMNTEAFF. The CDR3 DNA reads as TGTGCCAGCAGCCATTACAGGGGGTCGATGAACACTGAAGCTTTCTTT.

This clonotype was found many times. V gene TRBV28 combines with J gene TRBJ1-2, with D maybe TRBD1 (6 bases). The CDR3 sequence is 14 residues long. The ends were cut back, 6 bases at V and 2 bases at J, with 13 bases in the middle. Germline V CDR1 and CDR2: MDHEN, SYDVKM. CDR3 residues: CASRLTGPNYGYTF. As DNA, the CDR3 is TGTGCCAGCAGACTGACAGGACCCAACTATGGCTACACCTTC.

This clonotype was seen a handful of times. This chain links TRBV6-2 or TRBV6-3 with TRBJ2-7, with D possibly being TRBD1 (5 bases). Germline V gene sequence: CDR1 MNHEY, CDR2 SVGEGT. The V gene lost 5 bases and the J gene lost 0 bases, with 11 bases spanning the gap. The CDR3 runs to 14 residues. The CDR3 spells CASSVQGPSYEQYF. The CDR3, as DNA: TGTGCCAGCAGTGTTCAGGGCCCCTCCTACGAGCAGTACTTC.

Comment on this clonotype: The junction does not match germline at one end; this may be a read error. For the CDR3, the DNA is TGTGCCAGCAGTTTGGAGACTGAAGCTTTCTTT. This gives the protein CASSLETEAFF. V usage is TRBV5-4 and J usage is TRBJ1-1; D call uncertain. This CDR3 contains 11 residues. Looked up from germline, CDR1 is SGHNT and CDR2 is YYREEE (reference sequence).

The chain joins TRBV29-1 to TRBJ1-2; unclear D gene. The CDR3 consists of 12 residues. Germline loops: CDR1 SQVTM, CDR2 ANQGSEA. The CDR3 protein is CSISSSGYGYTF. In DNA form, the CDR3 reads TGCAGTATAAGTTCCTCCGGCTATGGCTACACCTTC.

V gene TRBV27 combines with J gene TRBJ1-5, with D possibly matching TRBD1 (6 bases). This CDR3 spans 17 amino acids. V lost 3 bases to trimming and J lost 1 base, with 16 bases between them. CDR1 is MNHEY and CDR2 is SMNVEV in the germline V gene (reference sequence). The CDR3 loop is CASSFVVGQPSNQPQHF. The CDR3 coding sequence is TGTGCCAGCAGTTTCGTCGTGGGACAACCAAGCAATCAGCCCCAGCATTTT.